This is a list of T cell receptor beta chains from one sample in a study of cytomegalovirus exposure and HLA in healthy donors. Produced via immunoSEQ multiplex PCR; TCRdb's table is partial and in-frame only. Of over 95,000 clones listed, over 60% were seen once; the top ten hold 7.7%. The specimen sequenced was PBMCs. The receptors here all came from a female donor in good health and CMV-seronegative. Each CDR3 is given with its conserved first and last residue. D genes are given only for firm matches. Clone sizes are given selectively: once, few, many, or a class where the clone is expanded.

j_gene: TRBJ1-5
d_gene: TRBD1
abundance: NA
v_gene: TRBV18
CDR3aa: CASSPRAGGANSNQPQHF
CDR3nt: TGTGCCAGCTCACCACGTGCAGGGGGCGCGAATAGCAATCAGCCCCAGCATTTT

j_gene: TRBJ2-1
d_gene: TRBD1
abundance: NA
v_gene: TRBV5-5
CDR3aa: CASSLAGQGGNEQFF
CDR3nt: TGTGCCAGCAGCTTGGCTGGACAGGGGGGGAATGAGCAGTTCTTC

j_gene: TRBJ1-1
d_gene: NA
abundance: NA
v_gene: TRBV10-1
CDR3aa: CASSELAGNTEAFF
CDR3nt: TGCGCCAGCAGTGAGTTGGCGGGGAACACTGAAGCTTTCTTT

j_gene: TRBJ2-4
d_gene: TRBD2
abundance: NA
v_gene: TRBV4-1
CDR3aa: CASSRIIPGTSGEAKNIQYF
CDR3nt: TGCGCCAGCAGCCGAATCATCCCCGGGACTAGCGGGGAAGCCAAAAACATTCAGTACTTC

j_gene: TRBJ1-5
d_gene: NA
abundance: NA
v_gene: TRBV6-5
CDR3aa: CASSYSGGASNQPQHF
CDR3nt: TGTGCCAGCAGTTACTCTGGCGGAGCTAGCAATCAGCCCCAGCATTTT

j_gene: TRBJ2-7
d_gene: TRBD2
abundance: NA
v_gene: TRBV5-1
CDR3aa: CASSLEGMGGREQYF
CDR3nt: TGCGCCAGCAGCTTGGAAGGCATGGGGGGGAGAGAGCAGTACTTC

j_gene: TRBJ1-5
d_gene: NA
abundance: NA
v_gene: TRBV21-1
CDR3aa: CASPSPGQGRSQPQHF
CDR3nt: TGTGCCAGCCCCAGCCCAGGACAGGGCAGAAGTCAGCCCCAGCATTTT

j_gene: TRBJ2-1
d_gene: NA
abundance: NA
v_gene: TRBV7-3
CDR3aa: CASSLRTTSEQFF
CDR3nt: TGTGCCAGCAGCCTAAGGACTACCTCCGAGCAGTTCTTC

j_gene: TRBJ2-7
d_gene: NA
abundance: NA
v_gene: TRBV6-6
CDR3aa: CASSYSLVSPTYEQYF
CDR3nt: TGTGCCAGCAGTTACTCGCTCGTCTCCCCTACCTACGAGCAGTACTTC

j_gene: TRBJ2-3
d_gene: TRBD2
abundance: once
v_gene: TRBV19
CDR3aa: CASSSPGLWDTQYF
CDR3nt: TGTGCCAGTAGTTCGCCGGGACTATGGGATACGCAGTATTTT

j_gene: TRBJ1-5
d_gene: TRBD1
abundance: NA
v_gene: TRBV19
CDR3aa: CASSTDDRGEMAQHF
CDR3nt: TGTGCCAGTAGTACCGATGACAGGGGGGAAATGGCCCAGCATTTT

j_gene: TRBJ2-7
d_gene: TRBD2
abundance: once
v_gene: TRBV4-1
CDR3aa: CASSQEASGGSYEQYF
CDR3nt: TGCGCCAGCAGCCAAGAGGCTAGCGGGGGCTCCTACGAGCAGTACTTC

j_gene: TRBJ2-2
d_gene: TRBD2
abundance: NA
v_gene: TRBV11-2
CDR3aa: CASSVGGAGGGNTGELFF
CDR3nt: TGTGCCAGCAGCGTGGGTGGAGCGGGAGGGGGGAACACCGGGGAGCTGTTTTTT

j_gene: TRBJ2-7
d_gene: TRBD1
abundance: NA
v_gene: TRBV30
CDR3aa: CAWSVPDRGAYEQYF
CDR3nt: TGTGCCTGGAGTGTTCCCGACAGGGGAGCCTACGAGCAGTACTTC

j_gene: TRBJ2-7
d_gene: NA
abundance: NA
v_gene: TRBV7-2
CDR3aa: CASSFDRYEQYF
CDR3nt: TGTGCCAGCAGCTTCGACAGATACGAGCAGTACTTC

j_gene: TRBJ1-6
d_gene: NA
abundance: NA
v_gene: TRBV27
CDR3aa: CASRTGNSPLHF
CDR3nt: TGTGCCAGCAGGACAGGCAATTCACCCCTCCACTTT

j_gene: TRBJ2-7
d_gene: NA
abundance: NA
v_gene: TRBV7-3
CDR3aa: CASSPTSGTFLREQYF
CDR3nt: TGTGCCAGCAGCCCGACGTCCGGGACATTTTTACGAGAGCAGTACTTC

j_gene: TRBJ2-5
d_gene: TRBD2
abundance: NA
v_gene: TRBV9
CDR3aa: CASSVSGMQETQYF
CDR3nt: TGTGCCAGCAGCGTTAGCGGGATGCAAGAGACCCAGTACTTC

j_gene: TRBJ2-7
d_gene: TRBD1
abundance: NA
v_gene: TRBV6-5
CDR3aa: CASWGDRGLSYEQYF
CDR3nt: TGTGCCAGCTGGGGGGACAGGGGGCTTTCCTACGAGCAGTACTTC

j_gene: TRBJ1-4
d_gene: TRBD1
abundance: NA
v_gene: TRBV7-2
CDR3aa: CASSRDRVLRREKLFF
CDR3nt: TGTGCCAGCAGCAGAGACAGGGTGTTGCGTAGGGAAAAACTGTTTTTT

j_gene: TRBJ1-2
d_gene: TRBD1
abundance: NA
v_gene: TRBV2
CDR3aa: CASSSNTGAYGYTF
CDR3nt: TGTGCCAGCAGTTCTAACACAGGGGCCTATGGCTACACCTTC

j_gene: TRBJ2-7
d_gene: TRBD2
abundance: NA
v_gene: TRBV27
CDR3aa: CASSSPSGASYEQYF
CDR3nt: TGTGCCAGCAGTTCCCCTAGCGGGGCCTCCTACGAGCAGTACTTC

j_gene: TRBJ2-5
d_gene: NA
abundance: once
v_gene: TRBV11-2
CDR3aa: CASSLESTFQEAQYF
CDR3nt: TGTGCCAGCAGCTTAGAGTCTACGTTTCAAGAGGCCCAGTACTTC

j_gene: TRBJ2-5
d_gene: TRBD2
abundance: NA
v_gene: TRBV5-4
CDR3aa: CASSPRLAGETQYF
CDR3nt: TGTGCCAGCAGCCCGAGACTAGCAGGAGAGACCCAGTACTTC

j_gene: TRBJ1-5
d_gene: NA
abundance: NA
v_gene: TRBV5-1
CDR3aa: CASSLENSSNQPQHF
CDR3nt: TGCGCCAGCAGCTTGGAAAACAGTAGCAATCAGCCCCAGCATTTT

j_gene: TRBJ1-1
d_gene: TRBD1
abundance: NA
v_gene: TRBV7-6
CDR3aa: CASSLGAGGTEAFF
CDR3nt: TGTGCCAGCAGCTTAGGTGCAGGGGGGACTGAAGCTTTCTTT

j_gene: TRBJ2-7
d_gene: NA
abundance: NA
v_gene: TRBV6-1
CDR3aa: CASSGHSSYEQYF
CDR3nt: TGTGCCAGCAGTGGTCACAGTTCCTACGAGCAGTACTTC